The clone carrying this TCR beta chain appeared a few times. No antigen is known for it. Produced via immunoSEQ multiplex PCR; TCRdb's table is partial and in-frame only. The sample includes tens of thousands of clones, about 70% of them seen just once. The CDR3 runs to 17 residues. Germline lookup yields CDR1 LNHDA and CDR2 SQIVND (reference sequence). V shed 6 bases and J shed 0 bases, with 18 bases lying between them. The data are from a study of cytotoxic CD8 clonotypes in ibrutinib-treated CLL. Study-wide results and caveats: Clonality was higher at ibrutinib response and returned toward baseline at progression.

As input for TCR beta libraries, about 1.8 micrograms of genomic DNA came from cryopreserved PBMCs. This TCR derives from a human donor with chronic lymphocytic leukemia. The gene calls are TRBV19 and TRBJ2-1; TRBD1 is a possible D gene (7 bases). The material was PBMCs, obtained at disease progression, from a patient treated with ibrutinib. This CDR3 is CASSPKGGQFSYNEQFF. CDR3 DNA sequence: TGTGCCAGTAGCCCCAAGGGGGGACAGTTCTCCTACAATGAGCAGTTCTTC. Full variable domain (rest looked up from reference TRBV19 and TRBJ2-1): DGGITQSPKYLFRKEGQNVTLSCEQNLNHDAMYWYRQDPGQGLRLIYYSQIVNDFQKGDIAEGYSVSREKKESFPLTVTSAQKNPTAFYLCASSPKGGQFSYNEQFFGPGTRLTVL.